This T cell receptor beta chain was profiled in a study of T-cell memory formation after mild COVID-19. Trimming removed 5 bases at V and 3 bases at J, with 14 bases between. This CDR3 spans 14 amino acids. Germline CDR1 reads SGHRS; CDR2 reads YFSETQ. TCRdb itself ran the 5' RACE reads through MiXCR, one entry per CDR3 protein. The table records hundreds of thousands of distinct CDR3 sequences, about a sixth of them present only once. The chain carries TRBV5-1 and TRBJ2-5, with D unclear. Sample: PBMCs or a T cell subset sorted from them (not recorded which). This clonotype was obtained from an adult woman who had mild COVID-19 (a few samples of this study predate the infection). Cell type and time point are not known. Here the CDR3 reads CASSFDGYKETQYF. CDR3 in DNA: TGCGCCAGCAGTTTTGACGGATACAAAGAGACCCAGTACTTC.